These 2 T cell receptor beta chains originate from one sample sequenced in a study of T cells in Graves' hyperthyroidism and ophthalmopathy. Template material for amplifying TCR beta CDR3 regions consisted of RNA transcripts. The primer set for the first-round RT-PCR of the TCR CDR3 was HTBI. TCRdb reprocessed the multiplex PCR reads via MiXCR and lists one record per CDR3 protein. The sample shows around 580,000 distinct CDR3 sequences, 46% of them seen only once. The specimen sequenced was peripheral blood or thyroid tissue (not recorded which). Receptors originate from a woman aged 18-29 years with Graves' hyperthyroidism.

This clonotype appeared many times. The rearrangement joins TRBV12-3 or TRBV12-4 to TRBJ1-1, with D unclear. The CDR3 length is 15 residues. V lost 3 bases and J 0 bases, leaving 11 bases between the germline ends. The CDR3: CASSFGLVMNTEAFF. The CDR3 coding sequence is TGTGCCAGCAGTTTCGGACTGGTAATGAACACTGAAGCTTTCTTT.

This clonotype was seen a single time. This chain uses TRBV29-1 with TRBJ1-6, with 10 bases lining up with TRBD1. V shed 8 bases, J shed 10 bases, and the junction held 8 bases outside the gene matches. Germline V lookup: CDR1 SQVTM, CDR2 ANQGSEA. CDR3 length: 13 amino acids. In DNA form, the CDR3 reads TGCAGCATCCTGACAGGGGGCGGATCACCCCTCCACTTT. Translated, it gives CSILTGGGSPLHF.